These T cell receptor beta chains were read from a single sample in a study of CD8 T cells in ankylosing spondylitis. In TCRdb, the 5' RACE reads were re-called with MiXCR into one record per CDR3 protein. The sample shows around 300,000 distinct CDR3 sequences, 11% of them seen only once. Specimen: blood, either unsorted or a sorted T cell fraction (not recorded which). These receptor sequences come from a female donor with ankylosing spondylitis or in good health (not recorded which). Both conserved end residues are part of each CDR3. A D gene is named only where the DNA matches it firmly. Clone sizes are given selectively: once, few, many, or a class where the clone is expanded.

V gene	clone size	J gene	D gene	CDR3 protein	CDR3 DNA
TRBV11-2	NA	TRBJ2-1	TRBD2	CASRAPGLASNEQFF	TGTGCCAGCAGGGCCCCGGGACTAGCGTCCAATGAGCAGTTCTTC
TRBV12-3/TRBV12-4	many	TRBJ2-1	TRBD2	CASSYGSGSFSYNEQFF	TGTGCCAGCAGTTATGGTAGCGGGAGTTTTTCCTACAATGAGCAGTTCTTC
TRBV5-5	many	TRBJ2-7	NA	CASSLGTREQYF	TGTGCCAGCAGCTTGGGCACGCGTGAGCAGTACTTC
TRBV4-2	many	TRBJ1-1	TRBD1	CASSQALNQGGTEAFF	TGTGCCAGCAGCCAAGCCCTCAACCAGGGGGGCACTGAAGCTTTCTTT
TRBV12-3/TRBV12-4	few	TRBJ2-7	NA	CASSPGWGRSYEQYF	TGTGCCAGCAGTCCCGGATGGGGTCGCTCCTACGAGCAGTACTTC
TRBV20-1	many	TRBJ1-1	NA	CSAIMGTEAFF	TGCAGTGCTATAATGGGGACTGAAGCTTTCTTT
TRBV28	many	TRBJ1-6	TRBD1	CASSDRQGRTSYNSPLHF	TGTGCCAGCAGCGATAGACAGGGGCGGACGTCCTATAATTCACCCCTCCACTTT
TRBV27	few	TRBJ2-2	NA	CASSLRENTGELFF	TGTGCCAGCAGTTTAAGGGAGAACACCGGGGAGCTGTTTTTT
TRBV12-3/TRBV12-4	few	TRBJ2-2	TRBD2	CASIPGGGVNTGELFF	TGTGCCAGCATCCCGGGAGGGGGAGTGAACACCGGGGAGCTGTTTTTT
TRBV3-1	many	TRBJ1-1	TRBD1	CASSTGQGDTEAFF	TGTGCCAGCAGCACCGGACAGGGGGACACTGAAGCTTTCTTT
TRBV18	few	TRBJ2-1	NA	CASSPPFSHNEQFF	TGTGCCAGCTCACCACCGTTCAGCCACAATGAGCAGTTCTTC
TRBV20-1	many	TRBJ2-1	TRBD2	CSAPGVSGNYNEQFF	TGCAGTGCGCCTGGGGTAAGCGGGAACTACAATGAGCAGTTCTTC
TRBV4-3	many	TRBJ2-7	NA	CASSQDLSSGQFPYEQYF	TGCGCCAGCAGCCAAGATCTATCCTCCGGACAATTCCCCTACGAGCAGTACTTC
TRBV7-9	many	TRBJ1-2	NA	CASSLAGAYGYTF	TGTGCCAGCAGCTTAGCAGGGGCGTATGGCTACACCTTC